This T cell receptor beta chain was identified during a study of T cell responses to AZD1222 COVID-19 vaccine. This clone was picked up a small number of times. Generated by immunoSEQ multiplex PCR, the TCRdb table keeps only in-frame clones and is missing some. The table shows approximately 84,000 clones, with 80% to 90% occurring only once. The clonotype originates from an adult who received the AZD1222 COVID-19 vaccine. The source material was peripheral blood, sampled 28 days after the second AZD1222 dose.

This CDR3 reads CASSQGGILNQPQHF. The CDR3 nucleotides read TGTGCCAGCAGCCAAGGGGGGATACTCAATCAGCCCCAGCATTTT. The chain employs TRBV3-1 (or the pseudogene TRBV3-2) and TRBJ1-5, with a weak D call TRBD1 (5 bases). Trimming stripped 1 base from V and 3 bases from J, with 10 bases between. This CDR3 has 15 amino acids. Germline CDR1 is LGHDT and CDR2 is YNNKEL (reference sequence).